This T cell receptor (beta chain) was observed in a study of immune cell composition in non-small cell lung cancer. Study-wide findings and caveats: Overall clonality, unlike maximal tumour-associated clone frequency, did not predict TIL reactivity.

This clone turned up a few times. Its matching antigen is unknown. This table comes from immunoSEQ multiplex PCR, and its TCRdb copy is limited to in-frame clones, with some not included. The repertoire holds about 10,000 clones, with around two thirds as singletons. The CDR3 is made up of 17 amino acids. Trimming pared 5 bases from V and 0 bases from J, leaving 15 bases between. Germline V lookup: CDR1 SGHRS, CDR2 YFSETQ. Sequenced: lung tumor tissue. This receptor was obtained from a human donor with non-small cell lung cancer. The gene calls are TRBV5-1 and TRBJ2-6, with D perhaps TRBD2 (5 bases). For the CDR3, the DNA is TGCGCCAGCAGTCAAGACGGAGGATACTCTGGGGCCAACGTCCTGACTTTC. Amino acid sequence: CASSQDGGYSGANVLTF.